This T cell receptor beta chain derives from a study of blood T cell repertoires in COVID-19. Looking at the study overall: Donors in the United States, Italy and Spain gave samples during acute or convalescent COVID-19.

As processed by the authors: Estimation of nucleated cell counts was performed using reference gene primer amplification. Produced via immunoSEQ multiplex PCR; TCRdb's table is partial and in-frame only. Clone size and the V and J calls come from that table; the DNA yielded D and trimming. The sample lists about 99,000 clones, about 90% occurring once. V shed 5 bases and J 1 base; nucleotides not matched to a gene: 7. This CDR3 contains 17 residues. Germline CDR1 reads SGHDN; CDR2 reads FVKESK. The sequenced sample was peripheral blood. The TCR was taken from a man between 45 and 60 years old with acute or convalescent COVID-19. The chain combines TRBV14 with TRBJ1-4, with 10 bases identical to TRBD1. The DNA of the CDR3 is TGTGCCAGCAGCACATACCGGGACAGGGGAACTAATGAAAAACTGTTTTTT. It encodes CASSTYRDRGTNEKLFF.